This TCR beta chain was captured by sequencing in a study of blood T cells in healthy people across ages. On this clonotype: Its antigen is still unknown.

A sample-barcoded 5' primer and a J-beta primer mix were used in a second PCR of roughly 7 to 11 cycles. TCRdb re-analysed the 5' RACE reads in MiXCR, keeping a single row per CDR3 protein. The sample shows more than 900,000 distinct CDR3 sequences, approximately 25% of them seen only once. Germline CDR1 is SQVTM and CDR2 is ANQGSEA. The CDR3 covers 14 residues. Trimming removed 3 bases from V and 1 base from J, with 12 bases in between. Study-wide results and caveats: It was not possible, with unsorted PBMCs, to conclusively compare naive and antigen-experienced cells.

This sample was also put to use in a study of T cells of mothers and their children.

The source material was blood. The source is a girl aged 2-10 years in good health. This rearrangement joins TRBV29-1 to TRBJ1-1; D is unresolved. In nucleotides, the CDR3 is TGCAGCGTTGAGAGGCACCTCACGAACACTGAAGCTTTCTTT. It codes for CSVERHLTNTEAFF.